The present T cell receptor beta chain was sequenced within a study of cytomegalovirus exposure and HLA in healthy donors. Study results and limitations: Reports described diagnosis of cytomegalovirus status by the classifier as highly specific and sensitive. A few of the chains that were CMV-associated were confirmed in vitro to be specific for CMV antigens.

This PCR relied on a set of 60 Vbeta primers and 13 Jbeta primers. Sequenced by immunoSEQ multiplex PCR; TCRdb stores in-frame clones only, minus some. The sample carries 130,000 or so clones, around 8.5% recorded once. This clone has just a few counts. What it recognizes is unknown. Sequenced: PBMCs. The clonotype was recovered from a man aged 40-49 years in good health and CMV-seronegative.

The CDR3 DNA reads as TGTGCCAGCAACATGGACTCCACGCAGTATTTT. The encoded protein is CASNMDSTQYF. The rearrangement uses TRBV5-6 and TRBJ2-3, with a tentative D call TRBD2 (5 bases). Trimming stripped 6 bases from V and 9 bases from J, with 11 bases between. This CDR3 has 11 amino acids. Germline loops: CDR1 SGHDT, CDR2 YYEEEE. Supplemented by reference TRBV5-6 and TRBJ2-3, the full variable domain reads DAGVTQSPTHLIKTRGQQVTLRCSPKSGHDTVSWYQQALGQGPQFIFQYYEEEERQRGNFPDRFSGHQFPNYSSELNVNALLLGDSALYLCASNMDSTQYFGPGTRLTVL.